One sample yielded the 4 T cell receptor beta chains listed below, sequenced in a study of T cell responses to AZD1222 COVID-19 vaccine. TCRdb's copy holds only in-frame clones and misses some; the assay was immunoSEQ multiplex PCR. Of tens of thousands of clones in the sample, 60% to 80% are singletons; the top ten hold roughly 21%. The material was peripheral blood, obtained on day 0 of AZD1222 vaccination. These receptors were collected from an adult in good health.

The chain uses TRBV7-9 and TRBJ1-1; weak D call: TRBD1 (6 bases). The V end was cut by 5 bases, the J end by 1 base, with 8 bases between. This CDR3 region has 13 residues. The germline CDR1 and CDR2 sequences are SEHNR and FQNEAQ (reference sequence). CDR3 in DNA: TGTGCCAGCAGCAGGGGACAGAACACTGAAGCTTTCTTT. Translation: CASSRGQNTEAFF.

V usage is TRBV7-2 and J usage is TRBJ2-7; 9 nucleotides align to TRBD1. The CDR3 is made up of 14 amino acids. Germline V gives CDR1 SGHTA, CDR2 FQGNSA. J gave up 7 bases and V 5 bases, and 9 bases lay outside the gene matches. The CDR3 nucleotides are TGTGCCAGCAGCCCAGGACAGGGGTGGAGGGAGCAGTACTTC. Translating gives CASSPGQGWREQYF.

As DNA, the CDR3 is TGTGCCAGCTCACCACGGACGGCGAACACTGAAGCTTTCTTT. Translating gives CASSPRTANTEAFF. V is TRBV18 and J is TRBJ1-1, with unresolved D. CDR3 size: 14 residues. Germline CDR1 and CDR2: KGHSH and LQKENI. V was cut by 1 base and J by 1 base, with 7 bases left in between. The entire variable domain, with the rest obtained from reference TRBV18 and TRBJ1-1, is as follows: NAGVMQNPRHLVRRRGQEARLRCSPMKGHSHVYWYRQLPEEGLKFMVYLQKENIIDESGMPKERFSAEFPKEGPSILRIQQVVRGDSAAYFCASSPRTANTEAFFGQGTRLTVV.

V usage is TRBV19 and J usage is TRBJ2-1; D is unresolved. CDR3 length equals 16 residues. Per the germline V gene, CDR1 is LNHDA and CDR2 is SQIVND (reference sequence). Trimming took off 5 bases at V and 4 bases at J, with 18 bases between the two ends. The CDR3 DNA follows: TGTGCCAGTAGTGTAGGGAATAGCCCCCCATACAATGAGCAGTTCTTC. This gives the protein CASSVGNSPPYNEQFF.